One and the same sample provided the 13 T cell receptor beta chains below, sequenced in a study of blood T cell repertoires in COVID-19. Profiling relied on immunoSEQ multiplex PCR, and the TCRdb table lists in-frame clones only, not all of them. The sample comprises 90,000 to 120,000 clones, approximately 88% of which are singletons, and roughly 4.3% rests with the top ten. The material sequenced was peripheral blood. The source of these receptors is a human donor in a cohort sampled during active COVID-19.

The table lists this clone with a count of one. This chain connects TRBV7-2 to TRBJ2-2, with 7 bases that match TRBD2. This CDR3 spans 15 amino acids. V shed 5 bases, J shed 3 bases, and the junction held 6 bases outside the gene matches. Per germline, CDR1 SGHTA and CDR2 FQGNSA. The CDR3 coding sequence is TGTGCCAGCAGCATAAGGGACTACCACACCGGGGAGCTGTTTTTT. It is translated as CASSIRDYHTGELFF.

The chain joins TRBV4-2 to TRBJ2-2, with TRBD2 matching over 9 bases. This CDR3 comprises 16 residues. Trimming removed 5 bases from V and 0 bases from J; junction bases left unmatched: 4. Looked up from germline, CDR1 is LGHNA and CDR2 is YNFKEQ. The CDR3 protein is CASSSLAGSNTGELFF. The CDR3, as DNA: TGTGCCAGCAGCTCCCTAGCGGGATCGAACACCGGGGAGCTGTTTTTT.

The rearrangement uses TRBV2 and TRBJ2-1, with 12 bases matching TRBD2. This CDR3 contains 15 residues. V was clipped by 5 bases and J by 4 bases; unmatched bases: 3. Germline V CDR1 and CDR2: SNHLY, FYNNEI. In nucleotides, the CDR3 is TGTGCCAGCAGTCGACTAGCGGGAGCTTACAATGAGCAGTTCTTC. Its translation: CASSRLAGAYNEQFF.

This clone was counted a few times. The chain carries TRBV18 and TRBJ1-5; TRBD1 might be the D (5 bases). The ends were cut back, 3 bases at V and 3 bases at J, with 9 bases in the middle. The CDR3 spans 14 residues. Germline CDR1 and CDR2: KGHSH and LQKENI. The CDR3 spells CASSPETANQPQHF. The CDR3 bases are TGTGCCAGCTCACCGGAGACAGCCAATCAGCCCCAGCATTTT.

The V and J genes are TRBV2 and TRBJ2-1; D is possibly TRBD1 (6 bases). The V and J ends lost 6 bases and 9 bases respectively, with 9 bases between them. Germline V gives CDR1 SNHLY, CDR2 FYNNEI. This CDR3 is built from 11 residues. The CDR3 protein is CASRQGGEQFF. The CDR3, as DNA: TGTGCCAGCAGACAGGGCGGTGAGCAGTTCTTC.

This chain uses TRBV5-1 with TRBJ2-5; 7 bases are shared with TRBD1. V was clipped by 4 bases and J by 5 bases; unmatched bases: 8. Per the germline V gene, CDR1 is SGHRS and CDR2 is YFSETQ. CDR3 length equals 14 residues. The CDR3 protein is CASSLLTGSETQYF. DNA of the CDR3: TGCGCCAGCAGCCTCCTGACAGGGAGCGAGACCCAGTACTTC.

V usage is TRBV7-9 and J usage is TRBJ1-2; no definite D call. Germline assignment: CDR1 SEHNR and CDR2 FQNEAQ (reference sequence). The CDR3 consists of 14 residues. V was shortened by 2 bases and J by 0 bases, with 7 bases between the two germline ends. CDR3 sequence: CASSLLSSNYGYTF. Here the CDR3 DNA reads TGTGCCAGCAGCTTACTAAGTTCTAACTATGGCTACACCTTC. Filled out from reference TRBV7-9 and TRBJ1-2, the complete variable domain reads DTGVSQNPRHKITKRGQNVTFRCDPISEHNRLYWYRQTLGQGPEFLTYFQNEAQLEKSRLLSDRFSAERPKGSFSTLEIQRTEQGDSAMYLCASSLLSSNYGYTFGSGTRLTVV.

This clone came up a few times. The chain carries TRBV7-9 and TRBJ2-1; TRBD1 matches 7 bases. The germline CDR1 and CDR2 sequences are SEHNR and FQNEAQ (reference sequence). There are 14 residues in the CDR3. V dropped 4 bases and J dropped 5; count of bases not matched to a gene: 5. CDR3 amino acids: CASSSMTGNNEQFF. As DNA, the CDR3 is TGTGCCAGCAGCTCAATGACAGGGAACAATGAGCAGTTCTTC. The full variable domain, completed using reference TRBV7-9 and TRBJ2-1, is DTGVSQNPRHKITKRGQNVTFRCDPISEHNRLYWYRQTLGQGPEFLTYFQNEAQLEKSRLLSDRFSAERPKGSFSTLEIQRTEQGDSAMYLCASSSMTGNNEQFFGPGTRLTVL.

This chain uses TRBV4-2 with TRBJ2-4, with a weak D call TRBD2 (6 bases). Trimming stripped 1 base from V and 4 bases from J, with 11 bases between. In germline, CDR1 is LGHNA, CDR2 YNFKEQ. This CDR3 has 15 amino acids. The CDR3 DNA follows: TGTGCCAGCAGCCAAGCCGGGACTTCTAAAAACATTCAGTACTTC. Translated, it gives CASSQAGTSKNIQYF.

The CDR3 sequence: CATSRGQPPSQYF. CDR3 DNA sequence: TGTGCCACCAGCAGAGGACAACCACCATCGCAGTATTTT. This chain joins TRBV15 and TRBJ2-3; D unresolved. The V end was cut by 1 base, the J end by 10 bases, with 12 bases between. CDR3 length equals 13 residues. CDR1 is LNHNV and CDR2 is YYDKDF in the germline V gene (reference sequence).

V is TRBV4-3 and J is TRBJ2-1; TRBD2 matches at 8 bases. Germline values: CDR1 LGHNA, CDR2 YSLEER. V dropped 1 base and J dropped 2; count of bases not matched to a gene: 4. The CDR3 spans 16 residues. CDR3 loop: CASSQGVSGTYNEQFF. For the CDR3, the DNA is TGCGCCAGCAGCCAAGGGGTTAGCGGGACCTACAATGAGCAGTTCTTC.

The rearrangement links TRBV7-9 to TRBJ1-1; possible D gene TRBD1, 6 bases. The CDR3 contains 16 residues. The V gene lost 1 base and the J gene lost 1 base, with 13 bases spanning the gap. The germline gives CDR1 SEHNR, CDR2 FQNEAQ (reference sequence). The CDR3 DNA is TGTGCCAGCAGCTTAGTCTCTGGGACACCGAACACTGAAGCTTTCTTT. It translates to CASSLVSGTPNTEAFF. Variable domain in full (rest from reference TRBV7-9 and TRBJ1-1): DTGVSQNPRHKITKRGQNVTFRCDPISEHNRLYWYRQTLGQGPEFLTYFQNEAQLEKSRLLSDRFSAERPKGSFSTLEIQRTEQGDSAMYLCASSLVSGTPNTEAFFGQGTRLTVV.

This sequence joins TRBV12-5 and TRBJ1-1, with D possibly TRBD1 on 5 matching bases. Germline V gene lookup returns CDR1 LGHNT and CDR2 FRNRAP. There are 13 residues in the CDR3. V was trimmed by 6 bases and J by 1 base, leaving 9 bases between them. This CDR3 is CASGKGWNTEAFF. CDR3 sequence (DNA): TGTGCTAGTGGCAAGGGGTGGAACACTGAAGCTTTCTTT.